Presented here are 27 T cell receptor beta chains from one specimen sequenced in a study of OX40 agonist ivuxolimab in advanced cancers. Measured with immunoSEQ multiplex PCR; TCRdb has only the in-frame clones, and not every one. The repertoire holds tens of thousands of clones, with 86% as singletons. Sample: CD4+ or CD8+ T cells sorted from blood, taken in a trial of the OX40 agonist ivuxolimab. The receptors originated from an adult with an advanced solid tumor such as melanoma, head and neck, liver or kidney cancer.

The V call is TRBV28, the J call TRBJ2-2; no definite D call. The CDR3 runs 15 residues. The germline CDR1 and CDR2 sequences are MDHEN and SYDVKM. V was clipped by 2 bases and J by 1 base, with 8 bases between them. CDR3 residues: CASSLRAVNTGELFF. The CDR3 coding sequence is TGTGCCAGCAGTTTACGTGCGGTGAACACCGGGGAGCTGTTTTTT.

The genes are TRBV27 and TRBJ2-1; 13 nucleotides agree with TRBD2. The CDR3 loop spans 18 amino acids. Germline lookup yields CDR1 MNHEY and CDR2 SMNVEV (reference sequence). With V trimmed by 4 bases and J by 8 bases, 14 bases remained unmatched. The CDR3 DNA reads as TGTGCCAGCAGTTCCCCCCTAAAACTAGCGGGAGGGCCCCATGAGCAGTTCTTC. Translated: CASSSPLKLAGGPHEQFF.

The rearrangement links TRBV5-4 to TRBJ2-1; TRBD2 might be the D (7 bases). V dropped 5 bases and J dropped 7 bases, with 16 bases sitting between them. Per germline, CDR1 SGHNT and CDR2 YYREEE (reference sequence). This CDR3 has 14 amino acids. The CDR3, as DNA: TGTGCCAGCAGGGAGGGGGGGAGTGTGAATGAGCAGTTCTTC. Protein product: CASREGGSVNEQFF.

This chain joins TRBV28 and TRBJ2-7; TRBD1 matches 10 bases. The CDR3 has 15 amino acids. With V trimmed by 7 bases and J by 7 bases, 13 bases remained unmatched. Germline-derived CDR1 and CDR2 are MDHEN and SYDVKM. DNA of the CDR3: TGTGCCAGCACTGGATGGGGACAGGGGATGAGGGAGCAGTACTTC. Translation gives CASTGWGQGMREQYF.

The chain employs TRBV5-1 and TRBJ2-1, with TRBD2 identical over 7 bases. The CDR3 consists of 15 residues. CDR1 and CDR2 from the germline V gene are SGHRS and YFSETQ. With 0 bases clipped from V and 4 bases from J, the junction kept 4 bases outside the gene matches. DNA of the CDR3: TGCGCCAGCAGCTTGGGCGGGAGCGCTTACAATGAGCAGTTCTTC. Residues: CASSLGGSAYNEQFF.

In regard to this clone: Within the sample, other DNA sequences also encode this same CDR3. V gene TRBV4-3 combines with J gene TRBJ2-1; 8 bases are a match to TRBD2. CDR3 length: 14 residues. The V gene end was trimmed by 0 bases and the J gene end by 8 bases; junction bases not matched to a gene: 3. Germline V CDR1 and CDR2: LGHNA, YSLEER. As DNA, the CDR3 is TGCGCCAGCAGCCAAGATGGACTAGCTGATGAGCAGTTCTTC. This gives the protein CASSQDGLADEQFF.

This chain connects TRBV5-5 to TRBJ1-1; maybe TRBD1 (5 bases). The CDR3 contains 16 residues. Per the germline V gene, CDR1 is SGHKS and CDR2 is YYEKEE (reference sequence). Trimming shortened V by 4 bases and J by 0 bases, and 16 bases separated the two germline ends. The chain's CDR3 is CASSLLSGRVNTEAFF. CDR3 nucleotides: TGTGCCAGCAGCCTTCTATCTGGCAGGGTGAACACTGAAGCTTTCTTT. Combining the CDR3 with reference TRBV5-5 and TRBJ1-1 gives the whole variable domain DAGVTQSPTHLIKTRGQQVTLRCSPISGHKSVSWYQQVLGQGPQFIFQYYEKEERGRGNFPDRFSARQFPNYSSELNVNALLLGDSALYLCASSLLSGRVNTEAFFGQGTRLTVV.

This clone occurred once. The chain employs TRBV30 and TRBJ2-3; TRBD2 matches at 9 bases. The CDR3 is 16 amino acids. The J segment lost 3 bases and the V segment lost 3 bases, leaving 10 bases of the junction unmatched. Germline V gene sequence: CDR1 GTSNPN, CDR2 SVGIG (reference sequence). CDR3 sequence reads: CAWSVARTSETDTQYF. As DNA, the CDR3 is TGTGCCTGGAGCGTAGCACGGACTAGCGAGACAGATACGCAGTATTTT.

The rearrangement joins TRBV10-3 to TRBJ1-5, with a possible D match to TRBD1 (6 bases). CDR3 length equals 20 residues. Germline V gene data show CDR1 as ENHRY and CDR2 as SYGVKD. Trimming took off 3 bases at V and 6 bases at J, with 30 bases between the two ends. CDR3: CAISDFSIMTGGVKPQPQHF. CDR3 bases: TGTGCCATCAGTGATTTCAGTATAATGACAGGAGGAGTTAAGCCTCAGCCCCAGCATTTT.

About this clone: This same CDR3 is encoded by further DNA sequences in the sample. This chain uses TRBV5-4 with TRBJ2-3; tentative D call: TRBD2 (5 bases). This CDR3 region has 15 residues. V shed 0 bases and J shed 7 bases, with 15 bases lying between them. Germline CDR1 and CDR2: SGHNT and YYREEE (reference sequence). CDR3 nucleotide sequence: TGTGCCAGCAGCTTGGCCGGGGTATTCGCGAATACGCAGTATTTT. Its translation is CASSLAGVFANTQYF.

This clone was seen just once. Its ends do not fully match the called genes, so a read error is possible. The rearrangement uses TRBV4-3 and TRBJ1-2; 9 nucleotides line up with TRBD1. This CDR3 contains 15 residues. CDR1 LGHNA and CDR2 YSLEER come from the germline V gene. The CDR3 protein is CASRQGDRVNYGYTF. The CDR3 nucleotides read TGCGCCAGCAGACAAGGGGACAGGGTCAACTATGGCTACACCTTC.

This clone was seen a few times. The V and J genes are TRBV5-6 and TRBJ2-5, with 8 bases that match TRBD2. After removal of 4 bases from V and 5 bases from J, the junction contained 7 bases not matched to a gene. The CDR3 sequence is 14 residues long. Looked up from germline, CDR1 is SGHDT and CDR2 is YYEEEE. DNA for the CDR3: TGTGCCAGCAGCCGAGCGGGAGAGGGTGAGACCCAGTACTTC. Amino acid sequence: CASSRAGEGETQYF.

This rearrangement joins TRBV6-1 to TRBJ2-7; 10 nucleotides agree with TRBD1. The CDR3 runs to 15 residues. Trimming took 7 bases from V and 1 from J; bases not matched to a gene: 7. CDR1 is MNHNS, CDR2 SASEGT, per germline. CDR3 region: CASIRRTGGSYEQYF. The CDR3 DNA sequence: TGTGCCAGCATTCGCCGGACAGGGGGTTCCTACGAGCAGTACTTC.

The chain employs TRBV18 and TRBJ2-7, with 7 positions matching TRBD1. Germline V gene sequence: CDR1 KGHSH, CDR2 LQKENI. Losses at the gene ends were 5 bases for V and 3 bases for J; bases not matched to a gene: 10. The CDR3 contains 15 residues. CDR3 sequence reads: CASSSAGTARYEQYF. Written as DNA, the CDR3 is TGTGCCAGCTCAAGTGCCGGGACAGCGCGCTACGAGCAGTACTTC.

The CDR3: CASSAGTFYYGYTF. As DNA, the CDR3 is TGTGCCAGCAGTGCCGGGACCTTCTACTATGGCTACACCTTC. The chain has TRBV6-6 and TRBJ1-2, with a tentative D call TRBD1 (5 bases). The CDR3 totals 14 residues. Germline CDR1 is MNHNY and CDR2 is SVGAGI (reference sequence). Trimming pared 5 bases from V and 3 bases from J, leaving 13 bases between.

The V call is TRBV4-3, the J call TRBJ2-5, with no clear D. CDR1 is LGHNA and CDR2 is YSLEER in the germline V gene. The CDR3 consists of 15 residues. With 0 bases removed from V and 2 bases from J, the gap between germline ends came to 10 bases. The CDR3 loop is CASSQEPGRQETQYF. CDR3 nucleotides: TGCGCCAGCAGCCAAGAACCAGGACGACAAGAGACCCAGTACTTC.

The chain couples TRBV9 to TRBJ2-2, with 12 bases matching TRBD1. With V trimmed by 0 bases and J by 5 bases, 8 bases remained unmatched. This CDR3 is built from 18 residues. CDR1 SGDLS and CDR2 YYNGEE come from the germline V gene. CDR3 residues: CASSVATPGQGATGELFF. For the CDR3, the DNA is TGTGCCAGCAGCGTAGCTACGCCGGGACAGGGGGCAACCGGGGAGCTGTTTTTT.

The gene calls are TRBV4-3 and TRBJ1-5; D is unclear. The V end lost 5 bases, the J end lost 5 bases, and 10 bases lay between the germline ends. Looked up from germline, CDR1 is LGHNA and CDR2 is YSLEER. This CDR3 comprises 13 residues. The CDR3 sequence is CASSLQRDQPQHF. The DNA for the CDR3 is TGCGCCAGCAGCTTACAGCGAGATCAGCCCCAGCATTTT.

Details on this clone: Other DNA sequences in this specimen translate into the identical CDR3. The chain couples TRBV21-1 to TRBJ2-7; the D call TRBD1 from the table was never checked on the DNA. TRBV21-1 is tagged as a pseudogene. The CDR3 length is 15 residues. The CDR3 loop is CASNLNRDRIYEQYF. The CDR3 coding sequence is TGTGCCAGCAATCTTAACCGGGACAGGATCTACGAGCAGTACTTC.

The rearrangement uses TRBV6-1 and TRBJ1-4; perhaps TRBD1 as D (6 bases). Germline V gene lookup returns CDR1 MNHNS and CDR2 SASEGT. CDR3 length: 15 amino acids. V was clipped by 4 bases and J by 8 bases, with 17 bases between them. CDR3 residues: CASSGFRTASEKLFF. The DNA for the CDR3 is TGTGCCAGCAGTGGCTTCCGGACAGCTAGCGAAAAACTGTTTTTT.

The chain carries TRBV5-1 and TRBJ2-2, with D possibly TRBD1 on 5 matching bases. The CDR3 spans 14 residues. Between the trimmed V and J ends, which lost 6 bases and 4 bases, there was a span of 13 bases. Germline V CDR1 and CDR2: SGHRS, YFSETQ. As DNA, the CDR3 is TGCGCCAGCACTCTCCAGGGCAGCACCGGGGAGCTGTTTTTT. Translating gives CASTLQGSTGELFF.

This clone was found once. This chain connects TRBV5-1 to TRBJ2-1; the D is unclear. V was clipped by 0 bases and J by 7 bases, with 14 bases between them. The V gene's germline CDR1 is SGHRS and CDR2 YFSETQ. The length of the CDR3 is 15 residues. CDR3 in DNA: TGCGCCAGCAGCTTGGGGGGTAATCCGGAAAATGAGCAGTTCTTC. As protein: CASSLGGNPENEQFF.

The CDR3 nucleotides are TGTGCCAGCAAAGTAGCGGGAGAGACCCAGTACTTC. Protein sequence: CASKVAGETQYF. The chain combines TRBV28 with TRBJ2-5; 7 bases match TRBD2. Germline CDR1 MDHEN, CDR2 SYDVKM. The CDR3 runs 12 residues. After removal of 7 bases from V and 4 bases from J, the junction contained 3 bases not matched to a gene.

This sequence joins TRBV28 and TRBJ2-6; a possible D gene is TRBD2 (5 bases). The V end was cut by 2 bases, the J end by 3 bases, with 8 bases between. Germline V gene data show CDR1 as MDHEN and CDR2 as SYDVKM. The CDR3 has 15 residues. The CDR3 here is CASSLGGVGANVLTF. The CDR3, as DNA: TGTGCCAGCAGTTTAGGAGGTGTTGGGGCCAACGTCCTGACTTTC.

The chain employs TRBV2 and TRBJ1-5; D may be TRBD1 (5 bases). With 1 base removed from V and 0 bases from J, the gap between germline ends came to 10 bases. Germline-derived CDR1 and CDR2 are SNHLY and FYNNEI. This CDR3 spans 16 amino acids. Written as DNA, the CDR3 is TGTGCCAGCAGTGAAGGGACAACGAATAGCAATCAGCCCCAGCATTTT. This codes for CASSEGTTNSNQPQHF.

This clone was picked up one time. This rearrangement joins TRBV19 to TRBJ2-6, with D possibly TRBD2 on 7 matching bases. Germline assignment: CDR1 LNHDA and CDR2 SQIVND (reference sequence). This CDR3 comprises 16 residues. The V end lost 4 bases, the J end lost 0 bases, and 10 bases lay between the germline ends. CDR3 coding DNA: TGTGCCAGTAGTACTCGGGGGGCCTCTGGGGCCAACGTCCTGACTTTC. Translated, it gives CASSTRGASGANVLTF.

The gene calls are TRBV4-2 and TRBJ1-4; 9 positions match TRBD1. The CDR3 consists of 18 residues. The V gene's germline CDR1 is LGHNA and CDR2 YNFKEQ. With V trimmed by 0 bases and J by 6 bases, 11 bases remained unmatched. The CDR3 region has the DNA TGTGCCAGCAGCCAAGAGGTCGTACGGGGACAGGGCGATGAAAAACTGTTTTTT. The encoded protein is CASSQEVVRGQGDEKLFF.